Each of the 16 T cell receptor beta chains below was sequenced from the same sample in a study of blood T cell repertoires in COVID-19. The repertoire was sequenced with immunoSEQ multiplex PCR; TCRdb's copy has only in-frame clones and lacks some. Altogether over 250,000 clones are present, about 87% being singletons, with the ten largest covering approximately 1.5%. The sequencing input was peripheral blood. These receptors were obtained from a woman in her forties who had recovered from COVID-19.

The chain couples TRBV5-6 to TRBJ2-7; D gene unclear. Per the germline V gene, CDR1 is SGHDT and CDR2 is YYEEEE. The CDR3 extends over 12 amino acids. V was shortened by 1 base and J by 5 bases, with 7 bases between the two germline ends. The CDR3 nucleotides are TGTGCCAGCAGCTTGCCTCTCCACGAGCAGTACTTC. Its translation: CASSLPLHEQYF.

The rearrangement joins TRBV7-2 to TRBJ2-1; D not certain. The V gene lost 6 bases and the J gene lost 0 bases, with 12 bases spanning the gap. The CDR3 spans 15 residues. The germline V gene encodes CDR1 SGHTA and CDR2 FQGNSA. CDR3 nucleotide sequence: TGTGCCAGCAGGTCCGATCCGAGCTCCTACAATGAGCAGTTCTTC. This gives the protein CASRSDPSSYNEQFF.

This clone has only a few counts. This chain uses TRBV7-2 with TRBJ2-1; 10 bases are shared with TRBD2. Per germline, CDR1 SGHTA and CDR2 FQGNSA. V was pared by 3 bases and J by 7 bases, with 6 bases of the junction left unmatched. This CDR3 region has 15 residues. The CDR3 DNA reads TGTGCCAGCAGCTTGCAGAGCGGGGGGGCAAATGAGCAGTTCTTC. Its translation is CASSLQSGGANEQFF.

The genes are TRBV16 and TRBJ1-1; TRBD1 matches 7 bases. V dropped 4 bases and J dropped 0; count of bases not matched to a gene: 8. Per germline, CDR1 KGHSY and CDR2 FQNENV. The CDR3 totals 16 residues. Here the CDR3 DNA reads TGTGCCAGCAGCCCCTTGGGACAGACTATGAACACTGAAGCTTTCTTT. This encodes CASSPLGQTMNTEAFF.

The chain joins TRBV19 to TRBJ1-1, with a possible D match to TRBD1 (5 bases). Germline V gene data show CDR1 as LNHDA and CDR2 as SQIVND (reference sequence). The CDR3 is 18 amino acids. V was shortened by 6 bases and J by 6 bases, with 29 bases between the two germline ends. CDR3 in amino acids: CASSPALAAHRRDAEAFF. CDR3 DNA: TGTGCCAGTAGCCCCGCCTTGGCGGCACACAGGAGAGACGCTGAAGCTTTCTTT.

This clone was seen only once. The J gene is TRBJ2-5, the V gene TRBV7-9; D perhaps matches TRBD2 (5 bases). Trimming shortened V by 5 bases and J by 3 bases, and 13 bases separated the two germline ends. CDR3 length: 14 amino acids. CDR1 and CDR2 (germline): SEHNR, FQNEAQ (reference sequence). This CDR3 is CASSLSPGKETQYF. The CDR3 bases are TGTGCCAGCAGCCTCTCCCCCGGGAAAGAGACCCAGTACTTC.

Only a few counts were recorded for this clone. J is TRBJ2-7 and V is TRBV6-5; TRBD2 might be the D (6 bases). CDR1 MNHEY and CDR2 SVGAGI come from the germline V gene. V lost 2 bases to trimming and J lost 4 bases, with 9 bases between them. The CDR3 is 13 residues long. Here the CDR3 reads CASSYGTFYEQYF. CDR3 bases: TGTGCCAGCAGTTACGGGACTTTTTACGAGCAGTACTTC.

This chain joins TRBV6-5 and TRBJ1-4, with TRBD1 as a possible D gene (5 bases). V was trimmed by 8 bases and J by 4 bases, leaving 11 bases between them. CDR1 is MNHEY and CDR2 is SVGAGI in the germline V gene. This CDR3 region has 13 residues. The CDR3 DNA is TGTGCCAGCGCGGGACTGAGTAATGAAAAACTGTTTTTT. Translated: CASAGLSNEKLFF.

This CDR3 reads CASTSGLAGGGYQETQYF. The CDR3 DNA sequence: TGTGCCAGCACGTCGGGACTAGCGGGGGGCGGGTACCAAGAGACCCAGTACTTC. V usage is TRBV7-8 and J usage is TRBJ2-5, with 15 bases fitting TRBD2. The CDR3 runs 18 residues. The V gene end was trimmed by 7 bases and the J gene end by 0 bases; junction bases not matched to a gene: 9. The V gene's germline CDR1 is SGHVS and CDR2 FQNEAQ.

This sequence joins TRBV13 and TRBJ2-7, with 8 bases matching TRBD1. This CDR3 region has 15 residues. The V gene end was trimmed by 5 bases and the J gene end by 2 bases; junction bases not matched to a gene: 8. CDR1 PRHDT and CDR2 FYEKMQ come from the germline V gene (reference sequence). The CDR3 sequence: CASSQRGQGTYEQYF. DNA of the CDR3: TGTGCCAGCAGCCAACGCGGACAGGGAACCTACGAGCAGTACTTC.

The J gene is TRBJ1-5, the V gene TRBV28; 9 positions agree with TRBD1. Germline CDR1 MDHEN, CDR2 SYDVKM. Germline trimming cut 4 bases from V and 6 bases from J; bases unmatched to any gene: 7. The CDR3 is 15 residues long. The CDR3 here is CASSYGQGFRQPQHF. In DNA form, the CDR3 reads TGTGCCAGCAGTTACGGACAGGGGTTTCGTCAGCCCCAGCATTTT.

CDR3 nucleotides: TGTGCCAGCTCACCCCCAGGACTAGCGGGGGGCACAGATACGCAGTATTTT. Translation: CASSPPGLAGGTDTQYF. This rearrangement joins TRBV18 to TRBJ2-3, with TRBD2 matching over 13 bases. Germline V gene sequence: CDR1 KGHSH, CDR2 LQKENI. This CDR3 has 17 amino acids. Trimming removed 3 bases from V and 1 base from J; junction bases left unmatched: 4.

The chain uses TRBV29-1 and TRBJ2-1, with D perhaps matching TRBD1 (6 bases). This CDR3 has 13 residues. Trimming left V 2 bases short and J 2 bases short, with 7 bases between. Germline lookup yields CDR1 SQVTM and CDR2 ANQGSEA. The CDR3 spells CSVERTAYNEQFF. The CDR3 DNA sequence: TGCAGCGTTGAACGGACAGCCTACAATGAGCAGTTCTTC.

CDR3 sequence reads: CASSQKSWTGGNYGYTF. The CDR3 DNA follows: TGTGCCAGCAGCCAAAAATCCTGGACAGGGGGCAACTATGGCTACACCTTC. The chain has TRBV3-1 (or the pseudogene TRBV3-2) and TRBJ1-2, with 11 bases aligning to TRBD1. In germline, CDR1 is LGHDT, CDR2 YNNKEL (reference sequence). The CDR3 loop spans 17 amino acids. The ends lost 2 bases at V and 2 bases at J; junction bases unmatched: 7.

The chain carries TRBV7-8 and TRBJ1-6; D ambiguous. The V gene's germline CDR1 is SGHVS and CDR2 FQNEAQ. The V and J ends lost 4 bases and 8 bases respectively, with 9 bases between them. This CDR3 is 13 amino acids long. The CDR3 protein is CASSSDEHSPLHF. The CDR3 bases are TGTGCCAGCAGCTCCGATGAGCATTCACCCCTCCACTTT.

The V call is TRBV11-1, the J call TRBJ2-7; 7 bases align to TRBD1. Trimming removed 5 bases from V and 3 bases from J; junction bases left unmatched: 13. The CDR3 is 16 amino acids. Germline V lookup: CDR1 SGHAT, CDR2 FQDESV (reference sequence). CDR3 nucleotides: TGTGCCAGCAGCACCTTTGGGGACAGAGCAATCTACGAGCAGTACTTC. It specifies CASSTFGDRAIYEQYF.